This T cell receptor beta chain was identified in a study of T cells in Graves' hyperthyroidism and ophthalmopathy. Trimming shortened V by 2 bases and J by 4 bases, and 8 bases separated the two germline ends. CDR3 length: 13 residues. Germline CDR1 is LGHDT and CDR2 is YNNKEL (reference sequence). This clonotype was seen repeatedly, ten times or more. RNA transcripts gave rise to amplified TCR beta CDR3 regions. The HTBI primer set drove a first-round RT-PCR of the TCR CDR3. TCRdb used MiXCR to reprocess the multiplex PCR reads, holding one entry per CDR3 protein. This sample yields more than 300,000 distinct CDR3 sequences, of which around 18% are seen a single time; 35% to 45% belongs to the top ten.

The chain is built from TRBV3-1 and TRBJ2-5; weak D call: TRBD1 (5 bases). This receptor was taken from a man younger than 35 with Graves' ophthalmopathy. The specimen was blood. CDR3 DNA: TGTGCCAGCAGCCAATGGCAGGGAGAGACCCAGTACTTC. This encodes CASSQWQGETQYF.